These 8 T cell receptor beta chains originate from one sample sequenced in a study of OX40 agonist ivuxolimab in advanced cancers. The data were produced by immunoSEQ multiplex PCR, yet TCRdb's version contains in-frame clones alone and is incomplete. This sample has about 46,000 clones, with approximately 90% found just once. This sample comprised CD4+ or CD8+ T cells sorted from blood, obtained in a trial of the OX40 agonist ivuxolimab. All receptors come from an adult with an advanced solid tumor such as melanoma, head and neck, liver or kidney cancer.

The chain couples TRBV6-5 to TRBJ1-5, with a possible D match to TRBD1 (6 bases). The CDR3 extends over 14 amino acids. Trimming shortened V by 8 bases and J by 3 bases, and 14 bases separated the two germline ends. Germline CDR1 and CDR2: MNHEY and SVGAGI. CDR3 region: CASSPRQANQPQHF. Here the CDR3 DNA reads TGTGCCAGCTCCCCCCGACAGGCCAATCAGCCCCAGCATTTT.

J is TRBJ1-5 and V is TRBV6-5; possibly TRBD1 for D (5 bases). Germline V gene data show CDR1 as MNHEY and CDR2 as SVGAGI. This CDR3 spans 15 amino acids. V lost 6 bases, J lost 3 bases, and 15 bases lay in between. CDR3 bases: TGTGCCAGCAGCCTGTCCCCAGGGTTCAATCAGCCCCAGCATTTT. The encoded protein is CASSLSPGFNQPQHF.

The chain carries TRBV6-6 and TRBJ1-2; 8 bases fit TRBD1. V lost 2 bases to trimming and J lost 3 bases; unmatched junction nucleotides: 5. This CDR3 region has 15 residues. Germline values: CDR1 MNHNY, CDR2 SVGAGI (reference sequence). The CDR3 DNA reads TGTGCCAGCAGTTACGCGGACAGGGTTGACTATGGCTACACCTTC. This codes for CASSYADRVDYGYTF.

The chain combines TRBV19 with TRBJ1-2, with TRBD1 as a possible D gene (6 bases). V shed 4 bases and J shed 4 bases, with 10 bases lying between them. Germline-derived CDR1 and CDR2 are LNHDA and SQIVND (reference sequence). This CDR3 is 13 amino acids long. The CDR3 DNA reads as TGTGCCAGTAGTACCGGGGGGCTCTATGGCTACACCTTC. It yields the protein CASSTGGLYGYTF.

The rearrangement links TRBV29-1 to TRBJ2-4; perhaps TRBD1 as D (6 bases). The V end was cut by 6 bases, the J end by 11 bases, with 17 bases between. The CDR3 spans 12 residues. Germline V gene sequence: CDR1 SQVTM, CDR2 ANQGSEA. DNA of the CDR3: TGCAGCGTCGACGTGGGACACCGGGTTCAGTACTTC. It codes for CSVDVGHRVQYF.

This clone came up once. The chain couples TRBV7-6 to TRBJ2-3; D is undetermined. The germline V gene encodes CDR1 SGHVS and CDR2 FNYEAQ. CDR3 size: 14 residues. The CDR3 protein is CAVSGQVSADTQYF. CDR3 nucleotide sequence: TGTGCGGTTTCCGGGCAGGTCTCAGCTGATACGCAGTATTTT.

This clone turned up a few times. The V and J genes are TRBV6-6 and TRBJ2-7; D is possibly TRBD1 (6 bases). Trimming removed 6 bases from V and 5 bases from J, with 11 bases in between. Germline values: CDR1 MNHNY, CDR2 SVGAGI (reference sequence). The CDR3 is made up of 12 amino acids. The CDR3 protein is CASSHNRDEQYF. In DNA form, the CDR3 reads TGTGCCAGCAGCCACAACAGGGACGAGCAGTACTTC.

This clone showed up just once. V and J are TRBV7-2 and TRBJ2-3; D call uncertain. Germline V gene sequence: CDR1 SGHTA, CDR2 FQGNSA. The CDR3 covers 12 residues. Trimming shortened V by 4 bases and J by 0 bases, and 2 bases separated the two germline ends. This CDR3 reads CASSYSTDTQYF. The CDR3 DNA sequence: TGTGCCAGCAGCTACAGCACAGATACGCAGTATTTT.